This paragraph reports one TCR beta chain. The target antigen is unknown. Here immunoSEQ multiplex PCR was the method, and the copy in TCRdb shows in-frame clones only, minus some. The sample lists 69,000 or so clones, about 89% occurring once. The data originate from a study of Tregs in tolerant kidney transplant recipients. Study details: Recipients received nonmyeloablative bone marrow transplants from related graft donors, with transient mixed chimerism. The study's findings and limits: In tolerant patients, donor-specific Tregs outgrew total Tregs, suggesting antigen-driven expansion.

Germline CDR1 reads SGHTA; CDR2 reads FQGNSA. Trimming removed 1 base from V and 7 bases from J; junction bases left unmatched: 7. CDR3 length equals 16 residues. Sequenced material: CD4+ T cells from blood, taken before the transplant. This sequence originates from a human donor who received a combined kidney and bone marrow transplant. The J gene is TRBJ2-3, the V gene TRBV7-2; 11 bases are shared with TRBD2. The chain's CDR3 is CASSLDSGRAINTQYF. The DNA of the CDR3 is TGTGCCAGCAGCTTAGATAGCGGGAGGGCTATAAATACGCAGTATTTT. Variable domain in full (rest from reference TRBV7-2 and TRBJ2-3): GAGVSQSPSNKVTEKGKDVELRCDPISGHTALYWYRQSLGQGLEFLIYFQGNSAPDKSGLPSDRFSAERTGGSVSTLTIQRTQQEDSAVYLCASSLDSGRAINTQYFGPGTRLTVL.